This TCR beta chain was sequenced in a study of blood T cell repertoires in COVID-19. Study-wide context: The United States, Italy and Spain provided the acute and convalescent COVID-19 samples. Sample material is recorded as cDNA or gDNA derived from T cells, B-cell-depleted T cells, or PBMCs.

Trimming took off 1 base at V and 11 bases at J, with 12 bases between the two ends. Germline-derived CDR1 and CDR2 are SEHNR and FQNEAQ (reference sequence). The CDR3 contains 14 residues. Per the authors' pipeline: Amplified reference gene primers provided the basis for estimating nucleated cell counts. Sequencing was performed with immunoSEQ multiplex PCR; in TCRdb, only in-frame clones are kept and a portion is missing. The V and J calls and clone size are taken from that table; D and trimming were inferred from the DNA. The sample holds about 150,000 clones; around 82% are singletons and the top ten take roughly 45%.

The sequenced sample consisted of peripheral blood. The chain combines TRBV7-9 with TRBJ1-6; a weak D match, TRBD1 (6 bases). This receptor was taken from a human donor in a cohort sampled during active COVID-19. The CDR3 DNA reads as TGTGCCAGCAGCTTAGGGACAGCCATCCCACCCCTCCACTTT. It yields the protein CASSLGTAIPPLHF.